Shown below are 27 T cell receptor beta chains from a single sample sequenced in a study of T cells after yellow fever vaccination. One entry per CDR3 protein results from TCRdb running MiXCR on the 5' RACE reads. Of 320,000 or so distinct CDR3 sequences listed, approximately 8% were seen once; the top ten hold about 16%. The specimen was PBMCs, collected roughly 45 days after the first yellow fever vaccination. These TCRs come from a man between 18 and 29 years old who received the YFV17D yellow fever vaccine.

There are many counts of this clonotype. The chain joins TRBV10-3 to TRBJ2-2; 10 bases agree with TRBD2. The trim removed 6 bases at V and 0 bases at J, leaving 10 bases unmatched. The CDR3 extends over 18 amino acids. Germline V CDR1 and CDR2: ENHRY, SYGVKD. In DNA form, the CDR3 reads TGTGCCATCAGAGCAACTAGCGGGGTCCGAGCGAACACCGGGGAGCTGTTTTTT. This encodes CAIRATSGVRANTGELFF.

V gene TRBV4-2 combines with J gene TRBJ1-2; D is uncertain. With 4 bases removed from V and 6 bases from J, the gap between germline ends came to 12 bases. The CDR3 is 13 amino acids. Germline CDR1 LGHNA, CDR2 YNFKEQ. CDR3 in DNA: TGTGCCAGCAGCCCCGGTGCTGGGGATGGCTACACCTTC. Translating it yields CASSPGAGDGYTF.

This clonotype has ten or more counts. The CDR3 region is CASSRAFEAFF. Here the CDR3 DNA reads TGTGCCAGCAGCCGGGCCTTTGAGGCTTTCTTT. The V gene is TRBV12-3 or TRBV12-4, the J gene TRBJ1-1; D gene ambiguous. The CDR3 runs to 11 residues. V was pared by 6 bases and J by 11 bases, with 13 bases between.

This clonotype came up a few times. The chain carries TRBV12-3 or TRBV12-4 and TRBJ2-3; perhaps D is TRBD1 or TRBD2 (5 bases each). This CDR3 spans 14 amino acids. Trimming stripped 6 bases from V and 3 bases from J, with 13 bases between. The CDR3 DNA reads as TGTGCCAGCAGCCCTGGGACGTGGACAGATACGCAGTATTTT. This codes for CASSPGTWTDTQYF.

This clonotype turned up a few times. The rearrangement links TRBV7-9 to TRBJ1-5, with D uncertain. CDR1 and CDR2 (germline): SEHNR, FQNEAQ (reference sequence). CDR3 length: 15 residues. Trimming took off 1 base at V and 5 bases at J, with 12 bases between the two ends. The CDR3 DNA follows: TGTGCCAGCAGCTTAGAAGAGGGATGGGATCAGCCCCAGCATTTT. This gives the protein CASSLEEGWDQPQHF.

This clonotype was found a few times. This chain joins TRBV18 and TRBJ2-7; D might be TRBD1 (7 bases). The V end lost 6 bases, the J end lost 0 bases, and 15 bases lay between the germline ends. Germline V gene lookup returns CDR1 KGHSH and CDR2 LQKENI. The CDR3 runs 15 residues. The CDR3 region is CASSRGTASSYEQYV. CDR3 DNA: TGTGCCAGCTCCCGCGGGACAGCGAGCTCCTACGAGCAGTACGTC.

The rearrangement links TRBV7-2 to TRBJ1-2; TRBD1 matches at 7 bases. J was trimmed by 4 bases and V by 5 bases; bases with no gene match: 10. Germline loops: CDR1 SGHTA, CDR2 FQGNSA. The CDR3 runs 15 residues. CDR3 in DNA: TGTGCCAGCAGCGTCTTCCGGGACAGAGGCTATGGCTACACCTTC. Its protein is CASSVFRDRGYGYTF.

The chain links TRBV19 to TRBJ2-1, with 8 bases lining up with TRBD2. Germline trimming cut 5 bases from V and 5 bases from J; bases unmatched to any gene: 8. Looked up from germline, CDR1 is LNHDA and CDR2 is SQIVND (reference sequence). The CDR3 sequence is 15 residues long. DNA of the CDR3: TGTGCCAGTAGTCAAGGTAGCGGGGCGGACAATGAGCAGTTCTTC. Protein: CASSQGSGADNEQFF.

This clonotype was detected only a few times. This chain links TRBV15 with TRBJ2-1; D tentatively fits TRBD1 or TRBD2 (5 bases each). This CDR3 has 13 amino acids. V gave up 4 bases and J gave up 4 bases, with 8 bases separating them. Germline loops: CDR1 LNHNV, CDR2 YYDKDF (reference sequence). CDR3 DNA: TGTGCCACCAGCACTGGGGGATACAATGAGCAGTTCTTC. Protein product: CATSTGGYNEQFF. Combining the CDR3 with reference TRBV15 and TRBJ2-1 gives the whole variable domain DAMVIQNPRYQVTQFGKPVTLSCSQTLNHNVMYWYQQKSSQAPKLLFHYYDKDFNNEADTPDNFQSRRPNTSFCFLDIRSPGLGDTAMYLCATSTGGYNEQFFGPGTRLTVL.

This clonotype was detected a few times. V usage is TRBV5-1 and J usage is TRBJ1-2, with 9 positions matching TRBD1. The CDR3 has 17 residues. Trimming cost V 2 bases and J 4 bases; bases outside gene matches: 12. Germline V gives CDR1 SGHRS, CDR2 YFSETQ. For the CDR3, the DNA is TGCGCCAGCAGCTTAACCCCTGACAGGGGGAAGGTCTATGGCTACACCTTC. Its translation: CASSLTPDRGKVYGYTF.

This clonotype was observed at least ten times. The chain has TRBV7-9 and TRBJ1-1; 8 bases match TRBD1. CDR1 is SEHNR, CDR2 FQNEAQ, per germline (reference sequence). This CDR3 region has 16 residues. With 5 bases clipped from V and 4 bases from J, the junction kept 12 bases outside the gene matches. The CDR3 DNA sequence: TGTGCCAGCAGCCCAGACGTCCACGGACAGGGCACTGAAGCTTTCTTT. Its translation is CASSPDVHGQGTEAFF.

This clonotype was counted only a few times. The chain uses TRBV7-2 and TRBJ1-1; D not resolved. The CDR3 is made up of 11 amino acids. Trimming removed 3 bases at V and 10 bases at J, with 9 bases between. Germline V gene lookup returns CDR1 SGHTA and CDR2 FQGNSA. The CDR3 loop is CASSFFGRAFF. CDR3 DNA sequence: TGTGCCAGCAGCTTTTTTGGCCGAGCTTTCTTT. Supplemented by reference TRBV7-2 and TRBJ1-1, the full variable domain reads GAGVSQSPSNKVTEKGKDVELRCDPISGHTALYWYRQSLGQGLEFLIYFQGNSAPDKSGLPSDRFSAERTGGSVSTLTIQRTQQEDSAVYLCASSFFGRAFFGQGTRLTVV.

This clonotype came up a few times. V gene TRBV19 combines with J gene TRBJ1-3; tentative D call: TRBD1 (6 bases). This CDR3 has 15 amino acids. V was shortened by 9 bases and J by 0 bases, with 15 bases between the two germline ends. Per germline, CDR1 LNHDA and CDR2 SQIVND (reference sequence). The CDR3 region is CASRPDRASGNTIYF. As DNA, the CDR3 is TGTGCCAGCCGACCGGACAGAGCCTCTGGAAACACCATATATTTT.

The chain uses TRBV4-1 and TRBJ2-1; 10 nucleotides align to TRBD2. Germline CDR1 reads MGHRA; CDR2 reads YSYEKL. Trimming removed 0 bases from V and 4 bases from J; junction bases left unmatched: 9. The CDR3 consists of 18 residues. For the CDR3, the DNA is TGCGCCAGCAGCCAAGAACACTTGACTAGCGGGCCGTACAATGAGCAGTTCTTC. It is translated as CASSQEHLTSGPYNEQFF.

This clonotype has a handful of counts. The chain combines TRBV6-5 with TRBJ2-3; 7 bases fit TRBD2. After removal of 0 bases from V and 2 bases from J, the junction contained 5 bases not matched to a gene. This CDR3 region has 16 residues. Germline V gene data show CDR1 as MNHEY and CDR2 as SVGAGI. The CDR3 spells CASSYSKTSSTDTQYF. The CDR3 DNA follows: TGTGCCAGCAGTTACTCGAAGACTAGCTCCACAGATACGCAGTATTTT.

A few counts support this clonotype. The chain couples TRBV20-1 to TRBJ1-6; D is unclear. CDR1 is DFQATT and CDR2 is SNEGSKA in the germline V gene (reference sequence). CDR3 length: 10 residues. Between the trimmed V and J ends, which lost 6 bases and 11 bases, there was a span of 8 bases. As DNA, the CDR3 is TGCAGTGCCAGTCATCCACCCCTCCACTTT. The encoded protein is CSASHPPLHF.

The genes are TRBV6-1 and TRBJ1-2; D ambiguous. Trimming shortened V by 6 bases and J by 2 bases, and 10 bases separated the two germline ends. This CDR3 contains 13 residues. CDR1 is MNHNS and CDR2 is SASEGT in the germline V gene. As DNA, the CDR3 is TGTGCCAGCAGGATCACAGCAAACTATGGCTACACCTTC. This gives the protein CASRITANYGYTF.

This clonotype has more than one count but fewer than ten. The chain joins TRBV2 to TRBJ1-1; 8 bases are shared with TRBD1. Losses at the gene ends were 7 bases for V and 2 bases for J; bases not matched to a gene: 3. The CDR3 runs to 13 residues. CDR1 and CDR2 from the germline V gene are SNHLY and FYNNEI. CDR3 sequence: CASNGQGNTEAFF. CDR3 nucleotides: TGTGCCAGCAATGGACAGGGTAACACTGAAGCTTTCTTT. Full variable domain (outside the CDR3, taken from reference TRBV2 and TRBJ1-1): EPEVTQTPSHQVTQMGQEVILRCVPISNHLYFYWYRQILGQKVEFLVSFYNNEISEKSEIFDDQFSVERPDGSNFTLKIRSTKLEDSAMYFCASNGQGNTEAFFGQGTRLTVV.

This clonotype showed up just a few times. The chain uses TRBV2 and TRBJ1-2; D not resolved. The CDR3 is made up of 13 amino acids. Trimming pared 0 bases from V and 4 bases from J, leaving 6 bases between. Per germline, CDR1 SNHLY and CDR2 FYNNEI. In DNA, the CDR3 is TGTGCCAGCAGTGAAGCGCTTTCCTATGGCTACACCTTC. Translated, it gives CASSEALSYGYTF.

This rearrangement joins TRBV15 to TRBJ1-3; D gene uncertain. There are 16 residues in the CDR3. Per germline, CDR1 LNHNV and CDR2 YYDKDF (reference sequence). The V and J ends lost 5 bases and 3 bases respectively, with 17 bases between them. Written as DNA, the CDR3 is TGTGCCACCAGCGTTATCGACAAGGCGGTTGGAAACACCATATATTTT. It encodes CATSVIDKAVGNTIYF.

This clonotype has a handful of counts. This chain joins TRBV12-3 or TRBV12-4 and TRBJ1-1; D is possibly TRBD1 (5 bases). V lost 3 bases and J lost 0, with 14 bases in between. The CDR3 contains 16 residues. CDR3 nucleotides: TGTGCCAGCAGTTTTGCAGGGAGGGGAATGAACACTGAAGCTTTCTTT. Translation gives CASSFAGRGMNTEAFF.

This clonotype occurred a few times. The V gene is TRBV29-1, the J gene TRBJ1-1, with unresolved D. Germline V gene data show CDR1 as SQVTM and CDR2 as ANQGSEA. The V end lost 3 bases, the J end lost 11 bases, and 10 bases lay between the germline ends. This CDR3 is 10 amino acids long. The CDR3 region is CSVDQDGAFF. CDR3 sequence (DNA): TGCAGCGTTGACCAGGACGGCGCTTTCTTT.

There are many counts of this clonotype. The gene calls are TRBV7-2 and TRBJ2-3; 7 positions agree with TRBD2. Germline V gene data show CDR1 as SGHTA and CDR2 as FQGNSA. V lost 3 bases and J lost 3; bases outside the gene matches: 3. This CDR3 contains 14 residues. The CDR3 spells CASSLSGGTDTQYF. The CDR3 DNA reads TGTGCCAGCAGCTTGTCGGGGGGTACAGATACGCAGTATTTT.

The table lists this clonotype with a few counts. The CDR3 DNA sequence: TGCGCCAGCAGCTCGCCTTTCTCCGTCGGAGAGACCCAGTACTTC. Its translation: CASSSPFSVGETQYF. The rearrangement uses TRBV5-1 and TRBJ2-5; D unclear. The V gene's germline CDR1 is SGHRS and CDR2 YFSETQ. Trimming took off 3 bases at V and 4 bases at J, with 16 bases between the two ends. This CDR3 region has 15 residues.

J is TRBJ2-5 and V is TRBV5-1; tentative D call: TRBD2 (6 bases). CDR3 length: 14 amino acids. V lost 2 bases to trimming and J lost 2 bases, with 10 bases between them. CDR1 SGHRS and CDR2 YFSETQ come from the germline V gene. The CDR3 is CASSFQRAQETQYF. In nucleotides, the CDR3 is TGCGCCAGCAGCTTCCAGCGGGCGCAAGAGACCCAGTACTTC. Variable domain in full (rest from reference TRBV5-1 and TRBJ2-5): KAGVTQTPRYLIKTRGQQVTLSCSPISGHRSVSWYQQTPGQGLQFLFEYFSETQRNKGNFPGRFSGRQFSNSRSEMNVSTLELGDSALYLCASSFQRAQETQYFGPGTRLLVL.

This clonotype was counted only a few times. The chain uses TRBV5-1 and TRBJ1-4; D gene uncertain. V lost 0 bases to trimming and J lost 5 bases, with 11 bases between them. The CDR3 is 15 residues long. Looked up from germline, CDR1 is SGHRS and CDR2 is YFSETQ. In nucleotides, the CDR3 is TGCGCCAGCAGCTTGGCCAGTGAAGGAAATGAAAAACTGTTTTTT. Residues: CASSLASEGNEKLFF.

This chain links TRBV7-2 with TRBJ2-2; a weak D match, TRBD2 (5 bases). From germline, CDR1 is SGHTA and CDR2 FQGNSA. V was clipped by 1 base and J by 1 base, with 7 bases between them. This CDR3 has 15 amino acids. This chain's CDR3 is CASSLGRRNTGELFF. CDR3 coding DNA: TGTGCCAGCAGCTTAGGGAGGAGGAACACCGGGGAGCTGTTTTTT.